This passage covers 12 T cell receptor beta chains from one sample sequenced in a study of neurological immune-mediated disorders. Each CDR3 protein gets one entry after TCRdb re-called the 5' RACE reads with MiXCR. The table records fewer than 50,000 distinct CDR3 sequences, 10% to 15% of them present only once. Time point: longitudinal time-point 3. Material: PBMCs. These receptors were collected from a male donor with HTLV-1-associated myelopathy (HAM/TSP).

In its sample, this clonotype was seen many times. The genes are TRBV7-6 and TRBJ2-7; 8 nucleotides match TRBD2. The length of the CDR3 is 14 residues. Losses at the gene ends were 5 bases for V and 2 bases for J; bases not matched to a gene: 5. CDR1 is SGHVS, CDR2 FNYEAQ, per germline. CDR3 sequence reads: CASSDRGGPYEQYF. DNA of the CDR3: TGTGCCAGCAGCGACCGGGGGGGGCCCTACGAGCAGTACTTC.

Relative to its sample, this clonotype is medium-sized. The DNA for the CDR3 is TGCGCCAGCAGCTTGGGGACGGGGATGAACACTGAAGCTTTCTTT. Encoded protein: CASSLGTGMNTEAFF. The rearrangement joins TRBV5-1 to TRBJ1-1; no reliable D call. The germline V and J ends were trimmed by 0 bases and 0 bases, with 9 bases remaining between them. CDR1 is SGHRS and CDR2 is YFSETQ in the germline V gene. There are 15 residues in the CDR3.

This clonotype was recorded many times. V and J are TRBV4-1 and TRBJ2-5; 7 bases match TRBD2. CDR3 size: 13 residues. The V gene's germline CDR1 is MGHRA and CDR2 YSYEKL. V lost 4 bases to trimming and J lost 4 bases; unmatched junction nucleotides: 3. The CDR3 loop reads CASSRGGRETQYF. CDR3 coding DNA: TGCGCCAGCAGCCGGGGGGGTCGAGAGACCCAGTACTTC.

This clonotype was observed at least ten times. The V and J genes are TRBV6-5 and TRBJ2-4; 14 bases line up with TRBD2. This CDR3 is 15 amino acids long. The ends lost 6 bases at V and 8 bases at J; junction bases unmatched: 6. CDR1 and CDR2 from the germline V gene are MNHEY and SVGAGI. CDR3 region: CASSRGTSGGDIQYF. As DNA, the CDR3 is TGTGCCAGCAGCAGAGGGACTAGCGGGGGTGACATTCAGTACTTC.

This clonotype was observed many times. This chain uses TRBV20-1 with TRBJ2-7, with D possibly being TRBD1 (6 bases). In germline, CDR1 is DFQATT, CDR2 SNEGSKA (reference sequence). Trimming cost V 5 bases and J 5 bases, with 19 bases left between them. This CDR3 is 14 amino acids long. DNA for the CDR3: TGCAGTGCTGGCCCCTTTGTCAGGGGCAACGAGCAGTACTTC. Protein product: CSAGPFVRGNEQYF.

About this clonotype: The junction departs from germline at one end; a sequencing error may be responsible. The chain's CDR3 is CASSLVRGDEQYF. The CDR3 bases are TGTGCTAGCAGCTTAGTGAGAGGGGACGAGCAGTACTTC. This chain joins TRBV7-7 and TRBJ2-7; D could derive from TRBD1 or TRBD2 (5 bases each). The length of the CDR3 is 13 residues. From germline, CDR1 is SSHAT and CDR2 FNYEAQ (reference sequence).

At least ten counts were recorded for this clonotype. The J gene is TRBJ1-2, the V gene TRBV5-5; D is uncertain. From germline, CDR1 is SGHKS and CDR2 YYEKEE (reference sequence). The CDR3 consists of 18 residues. Trimming left V 1 base short and J 0 bases short, with 19 bases between. The CDR3: CASSLSGGTDHSNYGYTF. In DNA, the CDR3 is TGTGCCAGCAGCTTGTCCGGCGGAACAGATCATTCTAACTATGGCTACACCTTC.

This clonotype was seen repeatedly, ten times or more. This sequence joins TRBV15 and TRBJ2-3; D gene uncertain. Germline V gene lookup returns CDR1 LNHNV and CDR2 YYDKDF (reference sequence). The CDR3 is made up of 12 amino acids. V gave up 1 base and J gave up 3 bases, with 2 bases separating them. The chain's CDR3 is CATSRGTDTQYF. In nucleotides, the CDR3 is TGTGCCACCAGCAGAGGAACAGATACGCAGTATTTT.

Many counts were recorded for this clonotype. This chain links TRBV5-1 with TRBJ2-1; no clear D gene. The CDR3 runs 15 residues. Trimming shortened V by 0 bases and J by 5 bases, and 12 bases separated the two germline ends. CDR1 is SGHRS and CDR2 is YFSETQ in the germline V gene. The CDR3 here is CASSLAPRNNNEQFF. The CDR3 nucleotides read TGCGCCAGCAGCTTGGCACCAAGGAACAACAATGAGCAGTTCTTC.

There are many counts of this clonotype. The V and J genes are TRBV20-1 and TRBJ2-3; no firm D call. Trimming took 6 bases from V and 0 from J, leaving 13 bases between them. Germline-derived CDR1 and CDR2 are DFQATT and SNEGSKA (reference sequence). The CDR3 runs 14 residues. CDR3 in amino acids: CSALLSSSTDTQYF. CDR3 in DNA: TGCAGTGCCCTGCTATCTTCTAGCACAGATACGCAGTATTTT.

V and J are TRBV20-1 and TRBJ2-5; D possibly matches TRBD1 or TRBD2 (6 bases each). Between the trimmed V and J ends, which lost 7 bases and 5 bases, there was a span of 20 bases. The germline gives CDR1 DFQATT, CDR2 SNEGSKA (reference sequence). This CDR3 region has 14 residues. In DNA form, the CDR3 reads TGCAGTGTCAGGGGCGGGGTGGCCGGCGAGACCCAGTACTTC. It encodes CSVRGGVAGETQYF.

This clonotype was counted at least ten times. This rearrangement joins TRBV7-2 to TRBJ2-7; 8 bases are shared with TRBD2. Looked up from germline, CDR1 is SGHTA and CDR2 is FQGNSA. The CDR3 spans 15 residues. V was clipped by 3 bases and J by 3 bases; unmatched bases: 7. CDR3: CASSFGGGNLYEQYF. The CDR3 nucleotides are TGTGCCAGCAGCTTCGGCGGGGGGAACCTCTACGAGCAGTACTTC.